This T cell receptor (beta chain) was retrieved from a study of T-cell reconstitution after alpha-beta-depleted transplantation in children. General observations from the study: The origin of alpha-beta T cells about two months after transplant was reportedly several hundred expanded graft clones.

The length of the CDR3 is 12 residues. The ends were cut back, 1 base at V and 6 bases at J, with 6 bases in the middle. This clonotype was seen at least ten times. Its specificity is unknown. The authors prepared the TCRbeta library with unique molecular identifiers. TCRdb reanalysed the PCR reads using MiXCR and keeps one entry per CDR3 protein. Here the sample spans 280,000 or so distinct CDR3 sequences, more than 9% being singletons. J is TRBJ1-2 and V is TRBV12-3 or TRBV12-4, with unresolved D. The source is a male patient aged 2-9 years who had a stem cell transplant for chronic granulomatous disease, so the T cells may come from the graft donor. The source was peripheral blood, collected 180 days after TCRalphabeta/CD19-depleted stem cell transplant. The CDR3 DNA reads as TGTGCCAGCAGTTTAGGTCGGGATGGCTACACCTTC. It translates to CASSLGRDGYTF.